A selection of T cell receptor beta chains follows, all from one sample in a study of OX40 agonist ivuxolimab in advanced cancers. Profiled with immunoSEQ multiplex PCR; TCRdb holds only in-frame clones, not every one. The data hold about 64,000 clones, with 80% to 85% observed a single time. The sample was CD4+ or CD8+ T cells sorted from blood, taken in a trial of the OX40 agonist ivuxolimab. The receptors shown here come from an adult with an advanced solid tumor such as melanoma, head and neck, liver or kidney cancer. The CDR3 runs from the conserved cysteine through the conserved F or W. A D gene is named only where the DNA matches it firmly. The size of a clone is reported for some rows only, either as once, few or many, or as a class for expanded clones.

V gene	J gene	D gene	clone size	CDR3 protein	CDR3 DNA
TRBV30	TRBJ2-5	.	.	CAWSLGVRETQYF	TGTGCCTGGAGTCTGGGGGTTCGGGAGACCCAGTACTTC
TRBV18	TRBJ1-2	TRBD1	.	CASSPGTGGMFYGYTF	TGTGCCAGCTCACCAGGGACAGGGGGAATGTTTTATGGCTACACCTTC
TRBV7-3	TRBJ1-1	.	.	CASSSQSGTEAFF	TGTGCCAGCAGCTCTCAATCGGGCACTGAAGCTTTCTTT
TRBV7-3	TRBJ1-3	.	few	CASSLGPGGNTIYF	TGTGCCAGCAGCCTTGGACCGGGAGGAAACACCATATATTTT
TRBV27	TRBJ2-7	TRBD1	.	CASRPGTGDYEQYF	TGTGCCAGCAGACCCGGGACAGGAGACTACGAGCAGTACTTC
TRBV7-2	TRBJ1-1	.	.	CASSLTANTEAFF	TGTGCCAGCAGCTTGACAGCGAACACTGAAGCTTTCTTT
TRBV7-3	TRBJ2-5	.	.	CASSLVQQETQYF	TGTGCCAGCAGCTTAGTTCAGCAAGAGACCCAGTACTTC
TRBV6-5	TRBJ2-7	.	.	CASSSDSYEQYF	TGTGCCAGCAGTTCGGACAGCTACGAGCAGTACTTC
TRBV11-3	TRBJ1-1	.	.	CASSSLVVAFF	TGTGCCAGCAGCTCCCTTGTTGTTGCTTTCTTT
TRBV5-5	TRBJ1-1	TRBD1	few	CASSFQGADEAFF	TGTGCCAGCAGCTTCCAGGGGGCTGATGAAGCTTTCTTT
TRBV30	TRBJ2-7	TRBD1	.	CAWSAMTGTEQYF	TGTGCCTGGAGTGCCATGACAGGGACCGAGCAGTACTTC
TRBV11-3	TRBJ1-1	.	.	CASSLVLGLHTEAFF	TGTGCCAGCAGCTTAGTGCTAGGGTTACACACTGAAGCTTTCTTT
TRBV2	TRBJ1-4	.	.	CASRDLNEKLFF	TGTGCCAGCAGGGACCTCAATGAAAAACTGTTTTTT
TRBV7-2	TRBJ2-5	.	.	CASSSQGQTLETQYF	TGTGCCAGCAGCTCCCAAGGACAGACCCTAGAGACCCAGTACTTC
TRBV7-2	TRBJ1-2	.	.	CASSFGFDGYTF	TGTGCCAGCAGCTTTGGATTTGATGGCTACACCTTC
TRBV7-9	TRBJ1-1	.	.	CASSRQFEAFF	TGTGCCAGCAGCCGACAGTTCGAAGCTTTCTTT
TRBV5-4	TRBJ1-1	TRBD1	.	CASSLDSGGQEAFF	TGTGCCAGCAGCTTGGATTCAGGGGGCCAGGAAGCTTTCTTT
TRBV7-2	TRBJ2-2	.	few	CASSFLNTGELFF	TGTGCCAGCAGCTTCTTGAACACCGGGGAGCTGTTTTTT
TRBV2	TRBJ1-2	TRBD1	.	CASSIDRGVTGYGYTF	TGTGCCAGCAGTATAGACAGGGGGGTGACTGGCTATGGCTACACCTTC
TRBV11-2	TRBJ1-1	.	once	CASSLDRAEAFF	TGTGCCAGCAGCTTAGACAGGGCTGAAGCTTTCTTT
TRBV11-2	TRBJ2-7	TRBD2	.	CASSTGLAGGTYEQYF	TGTGCCAGCAGCACTGGACTAGCGGGGGGCACCTACGAGCAGTACTTC
TRBV27	TRBJ2-7	.	.	CASSRDYETSEQYF	TGTGCCAGCAGTAGAGACTACGAGACGTCAGAGCAGTACTTC
TRBV27	TRBJ2-3	TRBD2	few	CASSSVTSVPSTDTQYF	TGTGCCAGCAGTTCCGTTACTAGCGTCCCTAGCACAGATACGCAGTATTTT
TRBV6-6	TRBJ1-2	.	.	CASTLISQGYGYTF	TGTGCCAGCACTCTAATCAGTCAGGGCTATGGCTACACCTTC
TRBV7-3	TRBJ2-3	TRBD1	.	CASSTRTGPDTQYF	TGTGCCAGCAGCACCAGGACAGGCCCAGATACGCAGTATTTT
TRBV6-1	TRBJ2-5	.	.	CASSYNQETQYF	TGTGCCAGCAGTTATAACCAAGAGACCCAGTACTTC
TRBV19	TRBJ1-1	.	.	CASMMDFGAANTEAFF	TGTGCCAGTATGATGGATTTCGGGGCGGCGAACACTGAAGCTTTCTTT
TRBV7-2	TRBJ2-3	.	.	CASSAQTDTQYF	TGTGCCAGCAGCGCCCAAACAGATACGCAGTATTTT
TRBV7-2	TRBJ2-3	.	.	CASSPRASEATQYF	TGTGCCAGCAGCCCCCGGGCTAGCGAGGCTACGCAGTATTTT
TRBV18	TRBJ2-3	.	.	CASSPPGTTDTQYF	TGTGCCAGCTCACCCCCGGGGACCACAGATACGCAGTATTTT
TRBV7-6	TRBJ2-1	.	.	CASSLADGNEQFF	TGTGCCAGCAGCTTAGCGGATGGGAATGAGCAGTTCTTC
TRBV27	TRBJ1-1	.	.	CASSPRIRVLNTEAFF	TGTGCCAGCAGTCCTCGCATAAGGGTACTGAACACTGAAGCTTTCTTT
TRBV21-1	TRBJ2-1	.	.	CASSPRLLAEDYNEQFF	TGTGCCAGCAGTCCTAGACTCTTAGCGGAGGACTACAATGAGCAGTTCTTC
TRBV5-1	TRBJ2-3	.	.	CASSLAHGPDLLGEVRGPKDTQYF	TGCGCCAGCAGCTTGGCCCATGGCCCCGATTTACTAGGTGAAGTAAGGGGTCCTAAAGATACGCAGTATTTT
TRBV5-1	TRBJ2-2	TRBD2	.	CASSSTTSGGNGELFF	TGCGCCAGCAGCTCAACCACTAGCGGGGGGAACGGGGAGCTGTTTTTT
TRBV7-9	TRBJ1-4	.	once	CASSLSLEKLFF	TGTGCCAGCAGCTTATCTTTGGAAAAACTGTTTTTT
TRBV19	TRBJ1-4	TRBD1	few	CASSSSRQGATNEKLFF	TGTGCCAGTAGTTCTAGTCGACAGGGGGCAACTAATGAAAAACTGTTTTTT
TRBV9	TRBJ2-1	TRBD2	.	CASSPAQRGHNEQFF	TGTGCCAGCAGCCCTGCGCAGCGGGGACACAATGAGCAGTTCTTC
TRBV10-3	TRBJ1-2	.	once	CAISESYETAANYGYTF	TGTGCCATCAGTGAGTCTTATGAGACAGCCGCTAACTATGGCTACACCTTC
TRBV2	TRBJ2-7	.	.	CASSEQGFEQYF	TGTGCCAGCAGTGAACAGGGATTTGAGCAGTACTTC
TRBV19	TRBJ1-2	.	.	CASSIDQSEGVYGYTF	TGTGCCAGTAGTATAGATCAGTCGGAGGGAGTCTATGGCTACACCTTC
TRBV9	TRBJ2-3	TRBD1	.	CASSVRQGFTDTQYF	TGTGCCAGCAGCGTACGACAGGGCTTCACAGATACGCAGTATTTT